Listed here are 5 T cell receptor beta chains from one sample, sequenced in a study of cytomegalovirus exposure and HLA in healthy donors. The PCR ran on 60 Vbeta and 13 Jbeta primers. Clones were sequenced by immunoSEQ multiplex PCR, and TCRdb holds only the in-frame ones, with some missing. Here the sample spans approximately 140,000 clones, roughly 80% being singletons. Material for sequencing was PBMCs. Receptor source: a male donor in good health and CMV-seronegative.

The V call is TRBV5-1, the J call TRBJ1-1; tentatively, D is TRBD1 (6 bases). The CDR3 has 15 amino acids. V lost 0 bases and J 5 bases, leaving 14 bases between the germline ends. Germline CDR1 SGHRS, CDR2 YFSETQ. The chain's CDR3 is CASSLEAGAKTEAFF. The CDR3 DNA follows: TGCGCCAGCAGCTTGGAGGCGGGGGCTAAGACTGAAGCTTTCTTT.

This chain links TRBV4-2 with TRBJ2-5; 8 bases line up with TRBD2. The end of the DNA fits TRBJ2-7 better, so the J call may be wrong. The CDR3 loop spans 14 amino acids. The V gene's germline CDR1 is LGHNA and CDR2 YNFKEQ. In nucleotides, the CDR3 is TGTGCCAGCAGCTCGGGGACTAGCTCCTACGAGCAGTACTTC. It codes for CASSSGTSSYEQYF.

The chain couples TRBV5-6 to TRBJ2-2, with D possibly TRBD2 on 6 matching bases. The V end was cut by 1 base, the J end by 6 bases, with 16 bases between. CDR1 is SGHDT, CDR2 YYEEEE, per germline. The CDR3 loop spans 16 amino acids. Here the CDR3 reads CASSLYSGRLAGELFF. CDR3 DNA sequence: TGTGCCAGCAGCTTGTATTCAGGGAGGCTCGCCGGGGAGCTGTTTTTT.

The genes are TRBV27 and TRBJ1-1; D is ambiguous. The germline CDR1 and CDR2 sequences are MNHEY and SMNVEV (reference sequence). The CDR3 runs to 15 residues. Deletions cut 2 bases from V and 0 bases from J, with 10 bases between. The CDR3 sequence is CASSLTLNLNTEAFF. CDR3 sequence (DNA): TGTGCCAGCAGTTTAACATTGAATCTGAACACTGAAGCTTTCTTT.

The chain recombines TRBV11-2 with TRBJ2-5; 8 positions match TRBD2. CDR3 length: 16 residues. Germline V gives CDR1 SGHAT, CDR2 FQNNGV. The junction had 8 bases not matched to a gene; V was cut back by 0 bases and J by 5 bases. In nucleotides, the CDR3 is TGTGCCAGCAGCTTAGAGCCTGGACTAGCCGAGGAGACCCAGTACTTC. This sequence encodes CASSLEPGLAEETQYF.